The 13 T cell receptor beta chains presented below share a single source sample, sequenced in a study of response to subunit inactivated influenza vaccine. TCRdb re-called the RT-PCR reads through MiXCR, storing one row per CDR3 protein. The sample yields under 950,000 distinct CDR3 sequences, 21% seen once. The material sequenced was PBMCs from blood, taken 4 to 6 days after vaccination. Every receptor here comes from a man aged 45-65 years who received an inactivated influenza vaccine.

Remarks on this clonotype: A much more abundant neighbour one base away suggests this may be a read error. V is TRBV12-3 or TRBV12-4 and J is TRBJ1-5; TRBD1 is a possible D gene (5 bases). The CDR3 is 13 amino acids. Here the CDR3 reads CASRQEGSQPHHF. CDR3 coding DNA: TGTGCCAGCAGACAGGAAGGGAGTCAGCCCCATCATTTT.

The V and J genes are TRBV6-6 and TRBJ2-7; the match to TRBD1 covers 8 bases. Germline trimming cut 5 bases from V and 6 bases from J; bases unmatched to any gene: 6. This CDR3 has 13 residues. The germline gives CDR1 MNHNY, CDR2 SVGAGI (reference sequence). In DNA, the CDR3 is TGTGCCAGCAGTCCGGGACAGGCGGTCGAGCAGTACTTC. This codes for CASSPGQAVEQYF.

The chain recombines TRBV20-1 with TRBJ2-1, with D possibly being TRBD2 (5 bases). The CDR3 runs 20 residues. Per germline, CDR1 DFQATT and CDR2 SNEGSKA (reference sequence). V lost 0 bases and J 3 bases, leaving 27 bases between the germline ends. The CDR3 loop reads CSARDTRVLRSGSVYNEQFF. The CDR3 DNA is TGCAGTGCTAGAGATACTAGGGTCCTTAGGAGCGGAAGCGTCTACAATGAGCAGTTCTTC.

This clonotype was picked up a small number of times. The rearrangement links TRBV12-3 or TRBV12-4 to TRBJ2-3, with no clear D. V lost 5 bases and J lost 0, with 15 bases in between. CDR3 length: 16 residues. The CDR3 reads CASSPNKQTSTDTQYF. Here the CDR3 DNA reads TGTGCCAGCAGTCCGAACAAGCAAACTAGCACAGATACGCAGTATTTT.

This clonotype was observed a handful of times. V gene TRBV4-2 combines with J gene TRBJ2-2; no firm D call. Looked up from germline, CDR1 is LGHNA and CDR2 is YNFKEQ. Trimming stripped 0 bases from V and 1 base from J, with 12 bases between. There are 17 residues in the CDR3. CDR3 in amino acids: CASSQEVWTRNTGELFF. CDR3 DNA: TGTGCCAGCAGCCAAGAGGTGTGGACGAGGAACACCGGGGAGCTGTTTTTT.

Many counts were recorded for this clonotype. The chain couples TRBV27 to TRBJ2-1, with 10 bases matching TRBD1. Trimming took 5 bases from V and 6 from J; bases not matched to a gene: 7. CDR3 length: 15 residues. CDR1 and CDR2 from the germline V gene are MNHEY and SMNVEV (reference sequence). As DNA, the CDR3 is TGTGCCAGCAGTCAAACCGGGACAGGGGTCAATGAGCAGTTCTTC. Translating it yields CASSQTGTGVNEQFF.

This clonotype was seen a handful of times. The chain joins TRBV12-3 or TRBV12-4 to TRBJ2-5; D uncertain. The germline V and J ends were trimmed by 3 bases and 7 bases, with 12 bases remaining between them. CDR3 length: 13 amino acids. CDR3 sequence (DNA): TGTGCCAGCAGTTTCATAGCTTCGGGGACCCAGTACTTC. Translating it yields CASSFIASGTQYF.

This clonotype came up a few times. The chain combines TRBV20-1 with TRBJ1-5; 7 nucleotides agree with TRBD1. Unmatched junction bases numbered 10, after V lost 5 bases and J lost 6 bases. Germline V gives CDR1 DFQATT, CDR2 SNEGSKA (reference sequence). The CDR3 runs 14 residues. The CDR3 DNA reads TGCAGTGCTGTCGACAGGGCGCTTTCTCAGCCCCAGCATTTT. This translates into CSAVDRALSQPQHF.

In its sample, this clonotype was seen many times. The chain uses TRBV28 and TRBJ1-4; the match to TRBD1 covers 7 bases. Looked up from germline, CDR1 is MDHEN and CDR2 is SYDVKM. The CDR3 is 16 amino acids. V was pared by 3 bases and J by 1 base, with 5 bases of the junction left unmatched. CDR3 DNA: TGTGCCAGCAGTTTGGAGGGGGCGCGAACTAATGAAAAACTGTTTTTT. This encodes CASSLEGARTNEKLFF.

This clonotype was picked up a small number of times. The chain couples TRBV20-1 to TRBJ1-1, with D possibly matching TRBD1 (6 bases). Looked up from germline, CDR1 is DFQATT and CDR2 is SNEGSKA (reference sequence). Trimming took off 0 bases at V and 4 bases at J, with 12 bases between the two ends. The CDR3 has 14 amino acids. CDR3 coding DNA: TGCAGTGCTAGAGATCCCGGACAGCCCACTGAAGCTTTCTTT. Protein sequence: CSARDPGQPTEAFF.

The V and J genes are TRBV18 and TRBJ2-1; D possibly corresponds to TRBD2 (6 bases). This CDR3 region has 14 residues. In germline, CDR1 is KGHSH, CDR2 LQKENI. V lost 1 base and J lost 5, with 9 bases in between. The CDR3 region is CASSPLSGDNEQFF. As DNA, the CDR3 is TGTGCCAGCTCACCACTATCGGGGGACAATGAGCAGTTCTTC.

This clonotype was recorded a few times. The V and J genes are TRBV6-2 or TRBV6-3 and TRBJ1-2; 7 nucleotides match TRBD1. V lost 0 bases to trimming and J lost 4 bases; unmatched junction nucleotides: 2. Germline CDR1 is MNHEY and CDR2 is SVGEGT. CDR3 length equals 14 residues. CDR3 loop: CASSYSGTAYGYTF. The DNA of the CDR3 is TGTGCCAGCAGTTACTCTGGGACAGCCTATGGCTACACCTTC.

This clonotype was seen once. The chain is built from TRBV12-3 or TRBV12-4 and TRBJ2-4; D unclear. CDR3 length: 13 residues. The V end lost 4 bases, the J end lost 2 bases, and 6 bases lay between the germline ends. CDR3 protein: CASSSLPKNIQYF. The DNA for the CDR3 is TGTGCCAGCAGTTCTCTACCCAAAAACATTCAGTACTTC.